The entry below gives a single T cell receptor beta chain sequence along with its context. The V gene's germline CDR1 is LGHNA and CDR2 YNFKEQ. The CDR3 contains 16 residues. V dropped 5 bases and J dropped 0; count of bases not matched to a gene: 6. This specimen comes from a study of OX40 agonist ivuxolimab in advanced cancers. Clones were read by immunoSEQ multiplex PCR, and TCRdb kept only the in-frame ones, dropping some. The sample holds approximately 88,000 clones, over 75% seen once. The material sequenced was CD4+ or CD8+ T cells sorted from blood, taken in a trial of the OX40 agonist ivuxolimab. The gene calls are TRBV4-2 and TRBJ1-2; 10 bases are shared with TRBD1. The receptor comes from an adult with an advanced solid tumor such as melanoma, head and neck, liver or kidney cancer. The CDR3 sequence is CASSAGQGRTNYGYTF. CDR3 DNA sequence: TGTGCCAGCAGCGCGGGACAGGGGCGTACTAACTATGGCTACACCTTC.